This TCR beta chain was found in a study of chemoradiotherapy in HPV16-positive cancers. Sequencing was performed with immunoSEQ multiplex PCR; in TCRdb, only in-frame clones are kept and a portion is missing. The sample lists several thousand clones; roughly 86% were seen once. This TCR came from a human donor with HPV-associated anogenital cancer. Source: tumor tissue, taken from a patient who underwent chemoradiotherapy.

As DNA, the CDR3 is TGCGCCAGCAGCTTAGGTCGGGGGGGCCGGGCAGATACGCAGTATTTT. Translated: CASSLGRGGRADTQYF. The J gene is TRBJ2-3, the V gene TRBV5-1; TRBD2 matches 8 bases. Unmatched junction bases numbered 9, after V lost 2 bases and J lost 4 bases. In germline, CDR1 is SGHRS, CDR2 YFSETQ. This CDR3 spans 16 amino acids.